This T cell receptor (beta chain) was sequenced during a study of blood T cell repertoires in COVID-19. Background on the study: T cells, B-cell-depleted T cells, or PBMCs supplied cDNA or gDNA.

V lost 5 bases to trimming and J lost 5 bases; unmatched junction nucleotides: 7. Germline values: CDR1 SEHNR, CDR2 FQNEAQ (reference sequence). The CDR3 loop spans 14 amino acids. Those who participated ranged in age from roughly 18 to 95 years and resided in about two dozen US areas. Donors in Cohort 3 counted as recovered after two negative PCRs, clearance, or symptom resolution. Libraries were prepared by immunoSEQ multiplex PCR; TCRdb keeps only in-frame clonotypes and omits some of them. The table shows 260,000 or so clones, with 85% occurring only once. This chain links TRBV7-9 with TRBJ2-5, with 8 positions matching TRBD2. The sequenced sample consisted of PBMCs or T cells enriched from blood (not recorded which). The origin of this receptor is a woman between 50 and 59 years old who had recovered from COVID-19. The DNA for the CDR3 is TGTGCCAGCAGCCACGGGGGGGCGAGGGAGACCCAGTACTTC. This encodes CASSHGGARETQYF.